This TCR beta chain was identified during a study of blood T cell repertoires in COVID-19. Germline CDR1 is MDHEN and CDR2 is SYDVKM. The CDR3 runs to 13 residues. Trimming stripped 7 bases from V and 3 bases from J, with 12 bases between. TCRdb keeps only in-frame clones here, not all; method: immunoSEQ multiplex PCR. This sample has tens of thousands of clones, with roughly four fifths found just once. Source material: peripheral blood. The chain is built from TRBV28 and TRBJ1-2; no clear D. This clonotype was obtained from a man between 65 and 85 years old with acute or convalescent COVID-19. This CDR3 is CASTPGSDYGYTF. Here the CDR3 DNA reads TGTGCCAGCACTCCGGGTTCTGACTATGGCTACACCTTC.